Shown below are 4 T cell receptor beta chains from a single sample sequenced in a study of T cell responses to AZD1222 COVID-19 vaccine (dated by TCRdb to the early 2020s). Explained via the paper, the time point label denotes: baseline before first vaccination. The protocol used for the library was the immunoSEQ multiplex PCR assay. The source is immuneACCESS, and TCRdb retained only in-frame sequences with V and J called. Part of the clones is not carried over; for the studies checked, unresolved V genes explain less than half of this, and the remainder is unexplained. The sample table shows some 64,000 clones, and around 75% are seen once. The top ten hold about 14% of the sample. This material consisted of peripheral blood, taken on day 0 of AZD1222 vaccination. The source of these receptors is an adult in good health.

V usage is TRBV25-1 and J usage is TRBJ2-2; TRBD1 matches at 9 bases. V lost 1 base, J lost 4 bases, and 4 bases stayed unmatched. CDR3 length: 16 amino acids. CDR1 is MGHDK and CDR2 is SYGVNS in the germline V gene. The CDR3 DNA follows: TGTGCCAGCAGTGAATTTTGGGACAGGGCCACCGGGGAGCTGTTTTTT. Residues: CASSEFWDRATGELFF.

The chain has TRBV12-5 and TRBJ2-1; possible D gene TRBD1, 6 bases. This CDR3 comprises 16 residues. Trimming left V 5 bases short and J 6 bases short, with 20 bases between. Germline values: CDR1 LGHNT, CDR2 FRNRAP. The CDR3: CASGQYPGERANEQFF. CDR3 nucleotides: TGTGCTAGTGGTCAGTACCCAGGGGAGAGGGCCAATGAGCAGTTCTTC.

This chain connects TRBV29-1 to TRBJ2-3; no clear D gene. The CDR3 loop spans 13 amino acids. V was clipped by 4 bases and J by 2 bases, with 10 bases between them. In germline, CDR1 is SQVTM, CDR2 ANQGSEA. The CDR3 nucleotides read TGCAGCGTTGGGCCCGGGTACACAGATACGCAGTATTTT. Translating it yields CSVGPGYTDTQYF.

J is TRBJ2-6 and V is TRBV6-5; D gene uncertain. Trimming removed 0 bases from V and 3 bases from J, with 9 bases in between. The CDR3 is 16 amino acids. Germline V gene lookup returns CDR1 MNHEY and CDR2 SVGAGI. This chain's CDR3 is CASSYSVIGGANVLTF. The CDR3 DNA reads TGTGCCAGCAGTTACTCCGTGATTGGTGGGGCCAACGTCCTGACTTTC.